These 17 T cell receptor beta chains originate from one sample sequenced in a study of pediatric ulcerative colitis. This table comes from immunoSEQ multiplex PCR, and its TCRdb copy is limited to in-frame clones, with some not included. The table includes a few thousand clones, roughly 87% detected once. The sample comprised blood. The receptors originated from a boy younger than 18 with mild ulcerative colitis.

This rearrangement joins TRBV7-8 to TRBJ1-5; 10 nucleotides agree with TRBD1. V was pared by 1 base and J by 5 bases, with 8 bases of the junction left unmatched. CDR1 is SGHVS and CDR2 is FQNEAQ in the germline V gene. The CDR3 loop spans 17 amino acids. The CDR3 bases are TGTGCCAGCAGCTTAGAGGGAGGACAGGGGGGGGATCAGCCCCAGCATTTT. Protein: CASSLEGGQGGDQPQHF.

This clone was counted a single time. V and J are TRBV7-2 and TRBJ1-5, with D uncertain. The CDR3 runs 16 residues. CDR1 is SGHTA and CDR2 is FQGNSA in the germline V gene. The V end lost 5 bases, the J end lost 4 bases, and 18 bases lay between the germline ends. This CDR3 is CASSLFPRGENQPQHF. CDR3 nucleotides: TGTGCCAGCAGCCTTTTTCCGAGAGGAGAAAATCAGCCCCAGCATTTT.

V gene TRBV5-1 combines with J gene TRBJ2-5; no reliable D call. Germline assignment: CDR1 SGHRS and CDR2 YFSETQ. The CDR3 runs to 15 residues. Trimming took 0 bases from V and 0 from J, leaving 9 bases between them. The CDR3 DNA reads as TGCGCCAGCAGCTTGGTTTTAGGGAACCAAGAGACCCAGTACTTC. It translates to CASSLVLGNQETQYF.

Only one count was recorded for this clone. The chain is built from TRBV4-2 and TRBJ2-7; tentative D call: TRBD2 (5 bases). This CDR3 spans 14 amino acids. V lost 0 bases and J 3 bases, leaving 9 bases between the germline ends. The germline gives CDR1 LGHNA, CDR2 YNFKEQ. CDR3: CASSQDRGNYEQYF. For the CDR3, the DNA is TGTGCCAGCAGCCAAGATAGAGGGAACTACGAGCAGTACTTC.

The gene calls are TRBV4-1 and TRBJ2-7; 7 positions match TRBD1. Germline V gene sequence: CDR1 MGHRA, CDR2 YSYEKL. There are 16 residues in the CDR3. With V trimmed by 1 base and J by 4 bases, 10 bases remained unmatched. The CDR3 DNA reads TGCGCCAGCAGCCAAGGGACACAGGGGATTGGTTACGAGCAGTACTTC. It yields the protein CASSQGTQGIGYEQYF.

This clone appeared a single time. The chain joins TRBV18 to TRBJ1-1; D is possibly TRBD1 (6 bases). V was cut by 3 bases and J by 6 bases, with 14 bases left in between. Germline CDR1 and CDR2: KGHSH and LQKENI. The CDR3 covers 14 residues. CDR3 residues: CASSPRDTSAEAFF. As DNA, the CDR3 is TGTGCCAGCTCACCCCGGGACACAAGCGCTGAAGCTTTCTTT.

V usage is TRBV4-2 and J usage is TRBJ2-7; 8 positions match TRBD1. The CDR3 totals 15 residues. Per germline, CDR1 LGHNA and CDR2 YNFKEQ. The J segment lost 2 bases and the V segment lost 2 bases, leaving 5 bases of the junction unmatched. The DNA for the CDR3 is TGTGCCAGCAGCCAATCATCGGACAGGGCCTACGAGCAGTACTTC. Encoded protein: CASSQSSDRAYEQYF.

V and J are TRBV9 and TRBJ2-3, with TRBD2 as a possible D gene (6 bases). There are 14 residues in the CDR3. In germline, CDR1 is SGDLS, CDR2 YYNGEE. V shed 0 bases and J shed 5 bases, with 10 bases lying between them. The CDR3 reads CASSVVEGQDTQYF. The CDR3 nucleotides are TGTGCCAGCAGCGTAGTGGAGGGGCAAGATACGCAGTATTTT.

This chain uses TRBV4-2 with TRBJ2-7; D is unresolved. In germline, CDR1 is LGHNA, CDR2 YNFKEQ. The V gene lost 5 bases and the J gene lost 2 bases, with 7 bases spanning the gap. This CDR3 has 12 amino acids. This chain's CDR3 is CASSDRAYEQYF. For the CDR3, the DNA is TGTGCCAGCAGCGACCGGGCCTACGAGCAGTACTTC.

The chain combines TRBV7-8 with TRBJ1-4; D not resolved. The CDR3 is 15 residues long. Looked up from germline, CDR1 is SGHVS and CDR2 is FQNEAQ. Trimming stripped 5 bases from V and 6 bases from J, with 16 bases between. The CDR3 nucleotides read TGTGCCAGCAGCACCCGGTGGGCATGGGATGAAAAACTGTTTTTT. It is translated as CASSTRWAWDEKLFF.

The V and J genes are TRBV4-2 and TRBJ2-3, with a possible D match to TRBD1 (5 bases). V was trimmed by 1 base and J by 4 bases, leaving 12 bases between them. Germline CDR1 reads LGHNA; CDR2 reads YNFKEQ. CDR3 length equals 15 residues. The CDR3 nucleotides are TGTGCCAGCAGCCAAGGGGGCGAGTCTGCAGATACGCAGTATTTT. The encoded protein is CASSQGGESADTQYF.

The count of this clone is one. The chain carries TRBV6-5 and TRBJ1-2, with D uncertain. Looked up from germline, CDR1 is MNHEY and CDR2 is SVGAGI. The CDR3 loop spans 11 amino acids. V lost 11 bases and J lost 6, with 13 bases in between. The DNA for the CDR3 is TGTGCCGGATCAGGACCGCATGGCTACACCTTC. Translation: CAGSGPHGYTF.

This clone showed up just a few times. For the CDR3, the DNA is TGTGCCAGCAGCTCACGGGACACGAAAGCCACAGATACGCAGTATTTT. This codes for CASSSRDTKATDTQYF. V usage is TRBV4-2 and J usage is TRBJ2-3; tentative D call: TRBD1 (6 bases). V was cut by 5 bases and J by 2 bases, with 17 bases left in between. CDR1 is LGHNA, CDR2 YNFKEQ, per germline. The CDR3 has 16 residues.

The CDR3 sequence is CASSPRQTQNTQYF. DNA for the CDR3: TGTGCCAGCAGTCCCCGACAGACGCAGAATACGCAGTATTTT. The V and J genes are TRBV27 and TRBJ2-3; possible D gene TRBD1, 5 bases. CDR1 and CDR2 from the germline V gene are MNHEY and SMNVEV (reference sequence). With 5 bases removed from V and 7 bases from J, the gap between germline ends came to 16 bases. The CDR3 is 14 amino acids.

The chain is built from TRBV6-6 and TRBJ2-7; D is unclear. Deletions cut 6 bases from V and 3 bases from J, with 18 bases between. The CDR3 consists of 15 residues. Germline V gives CDR1 MNHNY, CDR2 SVGAGI (reference sequence). CDR3 sequence (DNA): TGTGCCAGCAGCCCCTCGGCGTTCGGCGGCTACGAGCAGTACTTC. This translates into CASSPSAFGGYEQYF.

J is TRBJ1-5 and V is TRBV28, with TRBD1 identical over 7 bases. Germline CDR1 is MDHEN and CDR2 is SYDVKM. The CDR3 loop spans 16 amino acids. The ends lost 0 bases at V and 0 bases at J; junction bases unmatched: 2. CDR3 sequence reads: CASSLWKGASNQPQHF. CDR3 DNA: TGTGCCAGCAGTTTATGGAAGGGGGCTAGCAATCAGCCCCAGCATTTT.

The chain employs TRBV29-1 and TRBJ2-1; 11 bases match TRBD2. In germline, CDR1 is SQVTM, CDR2 ANQGSEA. The CDR3 runs 13 residues. The V segment lost 6 bases and the J segment 4 bases; nucleotides outside the gene matches: 2. CDR3 sequence reads: CSVGLAEYNEQFF. CDR3 nucleotide sequence: TGCAGCGTGGGACTAGCGGAGTACAATGAGCAGTTCTTC.